The 20 T cell receptor beta chains below were found in one sample sequenced in a study of response to subunit inactivated influenza vaccine (dated by TCRdb to the late 2010s). The library was produced with RT-PCR. Reads for this sample came from an Illumina HiSeq 2500. The raw public reads went through TCRdb reprocessing: fastp at Q25, MiXCR clone calling, in-frame beta chains kept. Under each unique CDR3 protein, matching rows form one entry showing the most common genes and DNA. The sample has more than 550,000 distinct CDR3 sequences on record, about 11% of them singletons. Around 10% of the sample comes from the top ten. These same records also appear under a second study, on T cells expressing NK-cell markers. According to the second study: TCR beta cDNA libraries were prepared using 5'RACE template switching, which introduced a universal primer site and unique molecular identifiers.

Sequences were derived from PBMCs from blood, sampled on the day of vaccination. The receptors were gathered from a man aged 45 to 65 who received an inactivated influenza vaccine. Donor details come from another sample of the same person, matched by shared clones.

The chain links TRBV12-3 or TRBV12-4 to TRBJ1-2; a possible D gene is TRBD1 (5 bases). The CDR3 has 15 residues. The V end was cut by 3 bases, the J end by 8 bases, with 19 bases between. The CDR3, as DNA: TGTGCCAGCAGTTTTCGTCCGGGACGGACTAGCGGCTACACCTTC. It is translated as CASSFRPGRTSGYTF.

This clonotype appeared a few times. The chain employs TRBV18 and TRBJ2-7, with D unclear. Trimming left V 3 bases short and J 3 bases short, with 9 bases between. This CDR3 contains 13 residues. Germline CDR1 and CDR2: KGHSH and LQKENI. DNA for the CDR3: TGTGCCAGCTCACCGGACGGTTTCTACGAGCAGTACTTC. Protein: CASSPDGFYEQYF.

V usage is TRBV6-7 and J usage is TRBJ2-1; 8 positions agree with TRBD2. TRBV6-7 is classed as an ORF, of uncertain function. With V trimmed by 5 bases and J by 3 bases, 12 bases remained unmatched. The CDR3 extends over 17 amino acids. CDR3 coding DNA: TGTGCCAGCAGTGCCCACCGGGGGCGGGAGGTCTACAATGAGCAGTTCTTC. This encodes CASSAHRGREVYNEQFF.

This clonotype was recorded a few times. J is TRBJ2-1 and V is TRBV6-1, with TRBD2 matching over 15 bases. Germline loops: CDR1 MNHNS, CDR2 SASEGT. V lost 4 bases to trimming and J lost 8 bases; unmatched junction nucleotides: 3. There are 15 residues in the CDR3. CDR3 sequence reads: CASSGTSGRADEQFF. CDR3 bases: TGTGCCAGCAGTGGGACTAGCGGGAGGGCAGATGAGCAGTTCTTC.

The rearrangement uses TRBV4-3 and TRBJ1-1, with no clear D. Trimming pared 0 bases from V and 1 base from J, leaving 6 bases between. The V gene's germline CDR1 is LGHNA and CDR2 YSLEER. This CDR3 region has 14 residues. CDR3 region: CASSQDGKNTEAFF. CDR3 DNA sequence: TGCGCCAGCAGCCAAGACGGAAAGAACACTGAAGCTTTCTTT.

The V gene is TRBV7-8, the J gene TRBJ2-5, with 12 bases identical to TRBD2. J was trimmed by 5 bases and V by 5 bases; bases with no gene match: 6. This CDR3 spans 15 amino acids. Germline CDR1 and CDR2: SGHVS and FQNEAQ. As DNA, the CDR3 is TGTGCCAGCAGCGAAGGACTAGCGGGGTGGGAGACCCAGTACTTC. Its translation is CASSEGLAGWETQYF.

There are a few counts of this clonotype. CDR3 DNA: TGTGCCAGCAGAAATCGCCCCGACGGTACAACTAATGAAAAACTGTTTTTT. Encoded protein: CASRNRPDGTTNEKLFF. This sequence joins TRBV28 and TRBJ1-4, with no clear D. Germline loops: CDR1 MDHEN, CDR2 SYDVKM. V dropped 6 bases and J dropped 0 bases, with 17 bases sitting between them. This CDR3 is 17 amino acids long. Full variable domain (missing parts from reference TRBV28 and TRBJ1-4): DVKVTQSSRYLVKRTGEKVFLECVQDMDHENMFWYRQDPGLGLRLIYFSYDVKMKEKGDIPEGYSVSREKKERFSLILESASTNQTSMYLCASRNRPDGTTNEKLFFGSGTQLSVL.

This clonotype was observed a handful of times. The V call is TRBV7-2, the J call TRBJ2-7, with 8 bases that match TRBD2. This CDR3 comprises 15 residues. Germline CDR1 reads SGHTA; CDR2 reads FQGNSA. Trimming at V came to 7 bases and at J to 0 bases, leaving 8 bases not matched to a gene. CDR3 DNA: TGTGCCAGCATGCCGGGGGGGTTCGTCTCCTACGAGCAGTACTTC. Translating it yields CASMPGGFVSYEQYF.

The V call is TRBV24-1, the J call TRBJ2-3; possibly TRBD2 for D (6 bases). V gave up 4 bases and J gave up 4 bases, with 11 bases separating them. The CDR3 extends over 14 amino acids. CDR1 and CDR2 (germline): KGHDR, SFDVKD. The DNA for the CDR3 is TGTGCCACCAGTGACTCCATAGCGGCAGATACGCAGTATTTT. This sequence encodes CATSDSIAADTQYF.

The chain combines TRBV20-1 with TRBJ1-6; possibly TRBD1 for D (6 bases). CDR3 length: 14 residues. CDR1 DFQATT and CDR2 SNEGSKA come from the germline V gene (reference sequence). Trimming shortened V by 6 bases and J by 7 bases, and 16 bases separated the two germline ends. The CDR3 sequence: CSAQGTGGNSPLHF. CDR3 in DNA: TGCAGTGCCCAGGGGACGGGGGGGAATTCACCCCTCCACTTT.

This clonotype was detected only a few times. In DNA form, the CDR3 reads TGCGCCAGCAGCCAAAACCTGGGCTCGGGATTACAGCCCCAGCATTTT. Translated, it gives CASSQNLGSGLQPQHF. This chain links TRBV4-3 with TRBJ1-5; D is undetermined. V was cut by 2 bases and J by 7 bases, with 18 bases left in between. The CDR3 spans 16 residues. Germline V CDR1 and CDR2: LGHNA, YSLEER.

The sample holds many counts of this clonotype. The DNA of the CDR3 is TGTGCCAGCAGCTTACTAGCGGGGACACAAGAGACCCAGTACTTC. Its translation is CASSLLAGTQETQYF. V is TRBV7-2 and J is TRBJ2-5; 9 positions match TRBD2. V trimming: 2 bases; J trimming: 2 bases; junction bases outside the gene matches: 3. This CDR3 has 15 amino acids. Germline CDR1 and CDR2: SGHTA and FQGNSA.

In this sample, this clonotype turned up a few times. V usage is TRBV6-1 and J usage is TRBJ2-1, with 9 bases matching TRBD2. Germline assignment: CDR1 MNHNS and CDR2 SASEGT. The V segment lost 5 bases and the J segment 1 base; nucleotides outside the gene matches: 9. The CDR3 spans 17 residues. This CDR3 reads CASSPYDSGSSYNEQFF. CDR3 in DNA: TGTGCCAGCAGTCCCTATGATAGCGGGAGTTCCTACAATGAGCAGTTCTTC.

V gene TRBV16 combines with J gene TRBJ1-2; 7 positions match TRBD1. With 4 bases clipped from V and 5 bases from J, the junction kept 7 bases outside the gene matches. There are 14 residues in the CDR3. Germline V lookup: CDR1 KGHSY, CDR2 FQNENV. In DNA, the CDR3 is TGTGCCAGCAGCCTCGTACAGGGGACATATGGCTACACCTTC. It is translated as CASSLVQGTYGYTF.

This clonotype has just a few counts. V usage is TRBV6-5 and J usage is TRBJ1-1; D might be TRBD1 (5 bases). The CDR3 consists of 15 residues. CDR1 is MNHEY and CDR2 is SVGAGI in the germline V gene. V was shortened by 0 bases and J by 0 bases, with 8 bases between the two germline ends. DNA for the CDR3: TGTGCCAGCAGTTACTCGAACAGGATGAACACTGAAGCTTTCTTT. This translates into CASSYSNRMNTEAFF.

This clonotype was found a few times. This chain joins TRBV5-1 and TRBJ2-5; 7 nucleotides line up with TRBD2. CDR3 size: 14 residues. The V and J ends lost 4 bases and 5 bases, in that order; junction bases with no gene match: 8. Germline V gives CDR1 SGHRS, CDR2 YFSETQ. The CDR3 sequence: CASSPTDSGETQYF. The CDR3 region has the DNA TGCGCCAGCAGCCCGACTGATAGCGGGGAGACCCAGTACTTC.

This clonotype has a handful of counts. The genes are TRBV12-3 or TRBV12-4 and TRBJ2-4, with D hard to call. Trimming removed 5 bases at V and 0 bases at J, with 11 bases between. This CDR3 spans 15 amino acids. CDR3 protein: CASSPMAGAKNIQYF. In nucleotides, the CDR3 is TGTGCCAGCAGTCCGATGGCAGGAGCCAAAAACATTCAGTACTTC.

The chain joins TRBV5-5 to TRBJ2-2; possibly TRBD2 for D (7 bases). Trimming shortened V by 6 bases and J by 4 bases, and 16 bases separated the two germline ends. The germline V gene encodes CDR1 SGHKS and CDR2 YYEKEE (reference sequence). The CDR3 has 15 residues. CDR3 sequence reads: CASTYWGGTTGELFF. Here the CDR3 DNA reads TGTGCCAGCACCTATTGGGGGGGCACCACCGGGGAGCTGTTTTTT.

There are a few counts of this clonotype. The rearrangement joins TRBV12-3 or TRBV12-4 to TRBJ2-7, with a possible D match to TRBD1 (5 bases). The germline V and J ends were trimmed by 2 bases and 11 bases, with 16 bases remaining between them. There are 13 residues in the CDR3. CDR3 nucleotide sequence: TGTGCCAGCAGTTTAAGCAGGGTAGACGGCAAGTACTTC. Translation: CASSLSRVDGKYF.

This clonotype showed up many times. V and J are TRBV21-1 and TRBJ2-3; TRBD2 reflects the table's D call only, with no check against the DNA. TRBV21-1 is a pseudogene locus. The CDR3 contains 15 residues. The CDR3 protein is CASSPGTRSTDTQYF. The DNA of the CDR3 is TGTGCCAGCAGCCCAGGGACTAGGAGCACAGATACGCAGTATTTT.